This note documents a single T cell receptor beta chain sequence. This CDR3 spans 15 amino acids. The V and J ends lost 5 bases and 5 bases respectively, with 16 bases between them. CDR1 is SNHLY and CDR2 is FYNNEI in the germline V gene. This specimen comes from a study of CDR3 diversity in severe acne. TCRdb fed the PCR reads into MiXCR, producing one record per CDR3 protein. The sample holds some 90,000 distinct CDR3 sequences; 45% to 50% are singletons and the top ten take around 10%. J is TRBJ1-5 and V is TRBV2; perhaps TRBD1 as D (5 bases). Material: blood. The sequence was obtained from a male donor with severe acne vulgaris. In DNA form, the CDR3 reads TGTGCCAGCAGTTACCCGTCAGGGAGAGATCAGCCCCAGCATTTT. Protein sequence: CASSYPSGRDQPQHF.